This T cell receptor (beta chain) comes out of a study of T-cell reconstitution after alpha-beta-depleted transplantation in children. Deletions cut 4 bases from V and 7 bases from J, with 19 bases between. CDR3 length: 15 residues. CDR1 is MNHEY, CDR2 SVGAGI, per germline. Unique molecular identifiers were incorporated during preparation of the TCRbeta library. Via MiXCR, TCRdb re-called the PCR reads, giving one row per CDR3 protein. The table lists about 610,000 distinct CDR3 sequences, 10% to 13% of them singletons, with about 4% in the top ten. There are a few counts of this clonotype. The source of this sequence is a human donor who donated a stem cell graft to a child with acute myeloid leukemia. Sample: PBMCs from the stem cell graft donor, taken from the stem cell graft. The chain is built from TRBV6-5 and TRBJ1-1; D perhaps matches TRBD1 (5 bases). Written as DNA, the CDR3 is TGTGCCAGCAGTTTTATGGGATTCGGGACCAATGAAGCTTTCTTT. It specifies CASSFMGFGTNEAFF.